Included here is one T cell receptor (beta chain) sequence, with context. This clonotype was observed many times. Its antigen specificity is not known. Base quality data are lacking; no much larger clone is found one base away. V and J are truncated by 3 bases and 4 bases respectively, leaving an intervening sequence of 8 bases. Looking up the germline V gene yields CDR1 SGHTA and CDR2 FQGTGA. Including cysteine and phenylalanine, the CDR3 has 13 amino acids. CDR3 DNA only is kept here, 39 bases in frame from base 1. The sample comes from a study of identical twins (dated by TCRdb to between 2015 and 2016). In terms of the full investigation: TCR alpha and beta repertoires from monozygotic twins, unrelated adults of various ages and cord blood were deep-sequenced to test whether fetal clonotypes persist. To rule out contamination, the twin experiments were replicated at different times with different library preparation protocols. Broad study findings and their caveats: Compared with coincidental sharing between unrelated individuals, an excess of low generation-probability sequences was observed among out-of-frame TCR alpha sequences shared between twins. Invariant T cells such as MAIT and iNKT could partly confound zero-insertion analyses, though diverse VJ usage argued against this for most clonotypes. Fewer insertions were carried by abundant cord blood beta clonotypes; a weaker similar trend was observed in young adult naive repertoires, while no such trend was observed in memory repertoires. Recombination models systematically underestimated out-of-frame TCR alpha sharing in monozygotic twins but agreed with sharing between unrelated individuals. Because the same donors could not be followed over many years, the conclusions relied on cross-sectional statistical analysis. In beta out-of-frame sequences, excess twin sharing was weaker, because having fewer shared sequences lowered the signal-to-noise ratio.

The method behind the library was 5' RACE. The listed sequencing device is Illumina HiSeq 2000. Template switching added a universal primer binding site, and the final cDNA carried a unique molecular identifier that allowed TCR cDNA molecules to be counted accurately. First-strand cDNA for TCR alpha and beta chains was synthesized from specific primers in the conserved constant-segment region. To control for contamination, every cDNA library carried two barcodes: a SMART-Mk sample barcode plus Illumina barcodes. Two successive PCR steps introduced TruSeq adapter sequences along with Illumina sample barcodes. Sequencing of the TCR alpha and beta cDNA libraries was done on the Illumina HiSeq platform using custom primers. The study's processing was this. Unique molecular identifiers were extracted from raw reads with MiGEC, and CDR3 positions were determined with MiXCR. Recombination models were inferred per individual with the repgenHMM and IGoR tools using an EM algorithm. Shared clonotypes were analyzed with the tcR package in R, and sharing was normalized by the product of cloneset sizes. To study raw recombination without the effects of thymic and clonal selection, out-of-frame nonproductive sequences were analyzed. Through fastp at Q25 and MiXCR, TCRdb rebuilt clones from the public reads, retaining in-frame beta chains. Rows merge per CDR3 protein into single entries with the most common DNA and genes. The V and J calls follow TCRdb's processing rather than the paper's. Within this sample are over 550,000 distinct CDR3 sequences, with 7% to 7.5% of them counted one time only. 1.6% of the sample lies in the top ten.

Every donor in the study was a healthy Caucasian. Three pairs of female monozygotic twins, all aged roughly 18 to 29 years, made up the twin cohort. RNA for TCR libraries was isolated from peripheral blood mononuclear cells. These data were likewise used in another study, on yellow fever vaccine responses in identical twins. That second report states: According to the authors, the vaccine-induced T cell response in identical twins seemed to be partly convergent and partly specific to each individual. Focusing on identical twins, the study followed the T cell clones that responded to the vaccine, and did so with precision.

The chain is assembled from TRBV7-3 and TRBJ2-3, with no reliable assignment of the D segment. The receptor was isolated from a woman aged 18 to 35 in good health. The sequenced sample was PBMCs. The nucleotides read TGTGCCAGCAGCTTTTGGGTTTCAGATACGCAGTATTTT. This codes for CASSFWVSDTQYF.